This paragraph covers one TCR beta chain sequence. TCR alpha and beta CDR3 regions were amplified from RNA using iRepertoire nested multiplex PCR. TCRdb analysed the multiplex PCR reads with MiXCR anew, one entry per CDR3 protein. The sample gives around 130,000 distinct CDR3 sequences, around 25% of which show up once; about 30% is in the top ten. This CDR3 has 15 amino acids. V dropped 5 bases and J dropped 3 bases, with 14 bases sitting between them. CDR1 and CDR2 from the germline V gene are SGHAT and FQNNGV. The data originate from a study of glioma-infiltrating T cells. This sequence originates from a human donor with low-grade glioma or glioblastoma, undergoing nonglioma brain surgery, or in good health (not recorded which). Sequenced: glioma tissue, nonneoplastic brain tissue, or PBMCs (not recorded which). J is TRBJ1-3 and V is TRBV11-2; D may be TRBD1 (5 bases). This CDR3 reads CASSPTGPYGNTIYF. In nucleotides, the CDR3 is TGTGCCAGCAGCCCAACAGGCCCCTATGGAAACACCATATATTTT.